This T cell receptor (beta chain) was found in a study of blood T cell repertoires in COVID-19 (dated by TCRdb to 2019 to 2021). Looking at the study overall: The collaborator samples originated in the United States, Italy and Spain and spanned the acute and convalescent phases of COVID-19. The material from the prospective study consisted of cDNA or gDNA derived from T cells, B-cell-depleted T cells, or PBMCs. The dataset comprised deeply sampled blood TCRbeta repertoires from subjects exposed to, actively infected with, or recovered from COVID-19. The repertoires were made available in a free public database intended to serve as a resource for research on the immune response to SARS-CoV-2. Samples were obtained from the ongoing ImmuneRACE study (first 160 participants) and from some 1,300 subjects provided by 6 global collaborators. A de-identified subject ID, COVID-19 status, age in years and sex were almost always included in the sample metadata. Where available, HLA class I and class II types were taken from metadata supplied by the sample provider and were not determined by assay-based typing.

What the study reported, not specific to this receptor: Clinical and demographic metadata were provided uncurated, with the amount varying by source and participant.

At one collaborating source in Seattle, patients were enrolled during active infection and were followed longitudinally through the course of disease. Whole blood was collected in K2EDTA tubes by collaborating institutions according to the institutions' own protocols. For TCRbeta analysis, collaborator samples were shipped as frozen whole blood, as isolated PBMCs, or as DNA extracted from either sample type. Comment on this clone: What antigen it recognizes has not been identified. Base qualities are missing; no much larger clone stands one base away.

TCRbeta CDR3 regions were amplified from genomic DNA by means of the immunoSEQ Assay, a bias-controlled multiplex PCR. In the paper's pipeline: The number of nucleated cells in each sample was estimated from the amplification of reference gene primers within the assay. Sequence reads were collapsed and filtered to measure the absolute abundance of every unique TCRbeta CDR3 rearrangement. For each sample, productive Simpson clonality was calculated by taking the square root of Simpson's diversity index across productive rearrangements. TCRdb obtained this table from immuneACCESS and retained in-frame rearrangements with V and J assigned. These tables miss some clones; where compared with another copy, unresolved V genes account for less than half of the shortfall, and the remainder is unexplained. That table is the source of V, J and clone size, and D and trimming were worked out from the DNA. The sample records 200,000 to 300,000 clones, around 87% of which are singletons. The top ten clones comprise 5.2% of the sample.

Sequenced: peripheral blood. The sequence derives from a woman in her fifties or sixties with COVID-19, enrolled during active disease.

The CDR3 sequence is CASRPGQGFGEQFF. The sequenced DNA: TGTGCCAGCAGACCGGGACAGGGTTTTGGTGAGCAGTTCTTC. This sequence uses TRBV6-4 and TRBJ2-1, with 9 bases aligning to TRBD1. The CDR3 numbers 14 residues from cysteine through phenylalanine. Just CDR3 DNA is preserved here, 42 bases in frame from base 1. From a lookup of the germline V gene, CDR1 and CDR2 are MRHNA and SNTAGT. Unmatched junction bases come to 9, with V trimmed by 6 bases and J by 9 bases.